These 10 T cell receptor beta chains were all obtained from the same sample, sequenced in a study of T-cell reconstitution after alpha-beta-depleted transplantation in children (dated by TCRdb to about 2016). The treatment or condition label for this specimen denotes: allogeneic hematopoietic cell transplantation with graft depleted of TCRalphabeta T cells and CD19 B cells. Library preparation used PCR. The instrument was an Illumina HiSeq 2500. To normalize quantification of the TCRbeta repertoire, the TCR libraries were built with molecular barcoding that relied on unique molecular identifiers. TCRdb trimmed public reads at Q25 via fastp, called clones via MiXCR and kept in-frame beta chains. Entries that share a CDR3 protein sequence are merged under the most common genes and DNA. Within this sample are about 900,000 distinct CDR3 sequences, with about 29% of them counted one time only. The ten largest clones capture roughly 31% of the sample.

This specimen was PBMCs, mostly from graft donor cells, taken 360 days after TCRalphabeta/CD19-depleted stem cell transplant. These receptors originate from a boy under two years old who had a stem cell transplant for SCID, so the T cells may come from the graft donor.

The chain uses TRBV4-3 and TRBJ2-6; D is perhaps TRBD1 (5 bases). Germline V lookup: CDR1 LGHNA, CDR2 YSLEER. The CDR3 length is 17 residues. The V end lost 0 bases, the J end lost 2 bases, and 11 bases lay between the germline ends. In DNA, the CDR3 is TGCGCCAGCAGCCAAGATAGAGGCAGGGCTGGGGCCAACGTCCTGACTTTC. This translates into CASSQDRGRAGANVLTF.

The chain carries TRBV4-1 and TRBJ2-7; D unresolved. This CDR3 region has 14 residues. V was pared by 3 bases and J by 2 bases, with 11 bases between. Germline V lookup: CDR1 MGHRA, CDR2 YSYEKL. The CDR3 sequence is CASSQQDRPYEQYF. The CDR3 DNA reads as TGCGCCAGCAGCCAGCAGGACCGACCCTACGAGCAGTACTTC.

This clonotype was observed a handful of times. The chain recombines TRBV11-2 with TRBJ2-1; D may match TRBD1 or TRBD2 (5 bases each). The CDR3 covers 12 residues. Trimming stripped 1 base from V and 9 bases from J, with 7 bases between. Germline V lookup: CDR1 SGHAT, CDR2 FQNNGV. CDR3 bases: TGTGCCAGCAGCTTAGCGGGGACTGAGCAGTTCTTC. Translated, it gives CASSLAGTEQFF.

The chain has TRBV28 and TRBJ2-1; TRBD2 agrees at 10 bases. Unmatched junction bases numbered 14, after V lost 5 bases and J lost 4 bases. The germline CDR1 and CDR2 sequences are MDHEN and SYDVKM. The CDR3 spans 18 residues. Here the CDR3 DNA reads TGTGCCAGCAGTCCCCGACCGGGGCTAGCGGGGGTGTACAATGAGCAGTTCTTC. Amino acid sequence: CASSPRPGLAGVYNEQFF.

In its sample, this clonotype was seen a few times. The chain employs TRBV19 and TRBJ2-2; the D gene could be TRBD1 or TRBD2 (5 bases each). The V end was cut by 6 bases, the J end by 8 bases, with 13 bases between. Germline values: CDR1 LNHDA, CDR2 SQIVND (reference sequence). CDR3 size: 13 residues. DNA of the CDR3: TGTGCCAGTAGGACGGGGCGAGAGGGGGAGCTGTTTTTT. This encodes CASRTGREGELFF.

The V call is TRBV5-1, the J call TRBJ2-1, with TRBD2 as a possible D gene (6 bases). Germline V gives CDR1 SGHRS, CDR2 YFSETQ. The CDR3 covers 17 residues. Trimming stripped 3 bases from V and 6 bases from J, with 22 bases between. The CDR3 nucleotides read TGCGCCAGCAGCTCCTTTGAACGGGGGACCACAGGCAATGAGCAGTTCTTC. As protein: CASSSFERGTTGNEQFF.

This clonotype has just a few counts. The rearrangement joins TRBV9 to TRBJ2-1; the D gene is possibly TRBD1 (7 bases). The V end lost 3 bases, the J end lost 10 bases, and 14 bases lay between the germline ends. The CDR3 is 13 amino acids. Germline V CDR1 and CDR2: SGDLS, YYNGEE. CDR3 sequence reads: CASSAPRGDEQFF. In DNA form, the CDR3 reads TGTGCCAGCAGCGCACCCAGGGGGGACGAGCAGTTCTTC.

The V and J genes are TRBV6-6 and TRBJ2-7, with a possible D match to TRBD2 (5 bases). The V gene's germline CDR1 is MNHNY and CDR2 SVGAGI (reference sequence). Trimming removed 5 bases from V and 6 bases from J, with 14 bases in between. CDR3 length equals 13 residues. The CDR3 DNA is TGTGCCAGCAGTATCAGGCGGGCTCTCGAGCAGTACTTC. Translating gives CASSIRRALEQYF.

The CDR3 DNA reads as TGCAGTGCTAGGTCATATGAGCAGTTCTTC. Amino acids: CSARSYEQFF. The rearrangement joins TRBV20-1 to TRBJ2-1, with no clear D. CDR3 length: 10 residues. Trimming removed 3 bases from V and 8 bases from J, with 5 bases in between. Germline CDR1 DFQATT, CDR2 SNEGSKA (reference sequence).

In this sample, this clonotype turned up a few times. This rearrangement joins TRBV28 to TRBJ2-1; 7 bases agree with TRBD1. The CDR3 is made up of 15 amino acids. Germline CDR1 and CDR2: MDHEN and SYDVKM. V shed 3 bases, J shed 6 bases, and the junction held 8 bases outside the gene matches. The CDR3 here is CASSFEGAGVNEQFF. The CDR3 DNA reads as TGTGCCAGCAGTTTCGAGGGGGCGGGTGTCAATGAGCAGTTCTTC.